These 18 T cell receptor beta chains originate from one sample sequenced in a study of T-cell memory formation after mild COVID-19. TCRdb re-analysed the 5' RACE reads in MiXCR, keeping a single row per CDR3 protein. Counted here are around 250,000 distinct CDR3 sequences, approximately 15% occurring once; the ten biggest clones make up roughly 21%. Sequencing input: PBMCs or a T cell subset sorted from them (not recorded which). The receptors shown here come from a man younger than 35 who had mild COVID-19 (a few samples of this study predate the infection). Cell type and time point are not known.

This clonotype was counted ten times or more. The chain joins TRBV5-1 to TRBJ2-7; D call uncertain. The CDR3 is 14 amino acids. Germline V gene sequence: CDR1 SGHRS, CDR2 YFSETQ. V gave up 0 bases and J gave up 0 bases, with 7 bases separating them. In DNA, the CDR3 is TGCGCCAGCAGCTTGGGACACAGCTCCTACGAGCAGTACTTC. This encodes CASSLGHSSYEQYF.

The chain joins TRBV12-3 or TRBV12-4 to TRBJ1-1, with a possible D match to TRBD1 (5 bases). This CDR3 is 14 amino acids long. V was clipped by 8 bases and J by 3 bases, with 16 bases between them. CDR3 protein: CASAGTYYDTEAFF. CDR3 in DNA: TGTGCCAGCGCTGGGACGTATTACGACACTGAAGCTTTCTTT.

This chain uses TRBV4-2 with TRBJ2-3; 10 positions agree with TRBD2. Germline trimming cut 3 bases from V and 4 bases from J; bases unmatched to any gene: 10. The CDR3 is 17 residues long. CDR1 is LGHNA, CDR2 YNFKEQ, per germline. The CDR3 loop reads CASSQGPTSGVADTQYF. CDR3 in DNA: TGTGCCAGCAGCCAGGGCCCTACTAGCGGGGTGGCAGATACGCAGTATTTT.

This clonotype was seen more than once but under ten times. One junction end does not reproduce the germline sequence, and a read error may be involved. The chain links TRBV7-8 to TRBJ1-5; 8 bases map to TRBD1. The CDR3 extends over 17 amino acids. Germline CDR1 and CDR2: SGHVS and FQNEAQ. The chain's CDR3 is CASSKDTGGSSYQPQHF. CDR3 sequence (DNA): TGTGCCAGCAGCAAGGATACAGGGGGGTCTAGCTATCAGCCCCAGCATTTT. The whole variable domain, remainder taken from reference TRBV7-8 and TRBJ1-5, is GAGVSQSPRYKVAKRGQDVALRCDPISGHVSLFWYQQALGQGPEFLTYFQNEAQLDKSGLPSDRFFAERPEGSVSTLKIQRTQQEDSAVYLCASSKDTGGSSYQPQHFGDGTRLSIL.

The V gene is TRBV5-1, the J gene TRBJ2-7; 10 bases line up with TRBD2. Trimming at V came to 0 bases and at J to 1 base, leaving 7 bases not matched to a gene. The length of the CDR3 is 17 residues. Germline-derived CDR1 and CDR2 are SGHRS and YFSETQ. CDR3 amino acids: CASSLGLAGALSYEQYF. The CDR3 region has the DNA TGCGCCAGCAGCTTGGGACTAGCGGGCGCTCTGTCCTACGAGCAGTACTTC.

The chain carries TRBV6-6 and TRBJ1-1; D possibly corresponds to TRBD1 (5 bases). The V end lost 4 bases, the J end lost 3 bases, and 6 bases lay between the germline ends. Germline V lookup: CDR1 MNHNY, CDR2 SVGAGI (reference sequence). The CDR3 is made up of 12 amino acids. The DNA for the CDR3 is TGTGCCAGCAGTTCGGGGGACACTGAAGCTTTCTTT. Protein: CASSSGDTEAFF.

The genes are TRBV20-1 and TRBJ1-2, with 7 bases identical to TRBD1. The ends lost 6 bases at V and 4 bases at J; junction bases unmatched: 14. The CDR3 spans 15 residues. CDR1 and CDR2 from the germline V gene are DFQATT and SNEGSKA (reference sequence). The CDR3 is CSALKGATPPYGYTF. In DNA, the CDR3 is TGCAGTGCGTTAAAGGGGGCGACCCCCCCCTATGGCTACACCTTC.

This clonotype was counted only a few times. J is TRBJ2-3 and V is TRBV20-1, with TRBD2 as a possible D gene (6 bases). The CDR3 loop spans 12 amino acids. Trimming shortened V by 5 bases and J by 0 bases, and 6 bases separated the two germline ends. Germline values: CDR1 DFQATT, CDR2 SNEGSKA (reference sequence). The CDR3 coding sequence is TGCAGTGCTGGGACTAGCACAGATACGCAGTATTTT. Its protein product is CSAGTSTDTQYF.

This clonotype was found a few times. This chain links TRBV7-9 with TRBJ1-5, with unresolved D. V was cut by 4 bases and J by 15 bases, with 10 bases left in between. The germline gives CDR1 SEHNR, CDR2 FQNEAQ (reference sequence). The CDR3 runs 10 residues. CDR3 in amino acids: CASSSGPSHF. The CDR3, as DNA: TGTGCCAGCAGCTCCGGCCCGTCGCATTTT.

The chain is built from TRBV12-3 or TRBV12-4 and TRBJ2-1; D is undetermined. V lost 8 bases to trimming and J lost 5 bases, with 4 bases between them. The CDR3 spans 10 residues. As DNA, the CDR3 is TGTGCCAGCGGGGACAATGAGCAGTTCTTC. Its protein product is CASGDNEQFF.

This clonotype appeared many times. The chain combines TRBV7-9 with TRBJ1-1, with D possibly being TRBD1 (5 bases). With 4 bases removed from V and 3 bases from J, the gap between germline ends came to 12 bases. Germline-derived CDR1 and CDR2 are SEHNR and FQNEAQ (reference sequence). The CDR3 is made up of 14 amino acids. CDR3 nucleotide sequence: TGTGCCAGCAGCTCCGCAGGGATTTACACTGAAGCTTTCTTT. This gives the protein CASSSAGIYTEAFF.

V is TRBV5-1 and J is TRBJ1-1; D not certain. CDR1 is SGHRS, CDR2 YFSETQ, per germline. V gave up 4 bases and J gave up 6 bases, with 10 bases separating them. This CDR3 contains 12 residues. DNA of the CDR3: TGCGCCAGCAGCCAAGGACCCCCTGAAGCTTTCTTT. Residues: CASSQGPPEAFF.

This clonotype has just a few counts. The chain combines TRBV10-3 with TRBJ2-1; D gene ambiguous. The CDR3 loop spans 12 amino acids. CDR1 is ENHRY and CDR2 is SYGVKD in the germline V gene. V was pared by 0 bases and J by 8 bases, with 5 bases between. CDR3 sequence (DNA): TGTGCCATCAGTGAGTCTCGGGATGAGCAGTTCTTC. Translating gives CAISESRDEQFF.

This chain uses TRBV27 with TRBJ1-6; a weak D match, TRBD1 (5 bases). Germline values: CDR1 MNHEY, CDR2 SMNVEV (reference sequence). The CDR3 loop spans 14 amino acids. The V end was cut by 5 bases, the J end by 10 bases, with 15 bases between. CDR3 region: CASSPQRGVSPLHF. The CDR3 DNA is TGTGCCAGCAGTCCCCAGCGGGGGGTGTCACCCCTCCACTTT.

The rearrangement links TRBV20-1 to TRBJ2-3; 7 bases map to TRBD2. Trimming took 6 bases from V and 3 from J; bases not matched to a gene: 6. This CDR3 is 13 amino acids long. Germline assignment: CDR1 DFQATT and CDR2 SNEGSKA (reference sequence). The CDR3 DNA sequence: TGCAGTGCCGAGCGGGGAGCTACAGATACGCAGTATTTT. Protein: CSAERGATDTQYF.

The chain carries TRBV30 and TRBJ2-3; the D call may be TRBD1 or TRBD2 (5 bases each). The V gene lost 3 bases and the J gene lost 10 bases, with 20 bases spanning the gap. The CDR3 is 14 residues long. Germline V gives CDR1 GTSNPN, CDR2 SVGIG (reference sequence). CDR3 DNA sequence: TGTGCCTGGAGCTTCGGGGCCTCGGCTAGGGCGCAGTATTTT. The encoded protein is CAWSFGASARAQYF.

The chain uses TRBV13 and TRBJ2-1, with no clear D. CDR1 and CDR2 from the germline V gene are PRHDT and FYEKMQ (reference sequence). V was clipped by 7 bases and J by 0 bases, with 13 bases between them. This CDR3 has 15 residues. CDR3 in DNA: TGTGCCAGCACCCCGATCTGGTCCTCCTACAATGAGCAGTTCTTC. Its translation: CASTPIWSSYNEQFF. The entire variable domain, with the rest obtained from reference TRBV13 and TRBJ2-1, is as follows: AAGVIQSPRHLIKEKRETATLKCYPIPRHDTVYWYQQGPGQDPQFLISFYEKMQSDKGSIPDRFSAQQFSDYHSELNMSSLELGDSALYFCASTPIWSSYNEQFFGPGTRLTVL.

This clonotype appeared many times. The chain couples TRBV4-1 to TRBJ1-5; a weak D match, TRBD1 (5 bases). Trimming stripped 0 bases from V and 3 bases from J, with 15 bases between. The CDR3 runs 17 residues. CDR1 and CDR2 (germline): MGHRA, YSYEKL. CDR3: CASSQEEWGLPNQPQHF. In nucleotides, the CDR3 is TGCGCCAGCAGCCAAGAGGAATGGGGACTTCCCAATCAGCCCCAGCATTTT.